This T cell receptor beta chain came from a study of T cell responses to AZD1222 COVID-19 vaccine. Using immunoSEQ multiplex PCR, the repertoire was profiled, and TCRdb retains in-frame clones only, with some absent. The table shows about 140,000 clones, with 88% occurring only once. The germline V gene has CDR1 LGHDT and CDR2 YNNKEL (reference sequence). This CDR3 region has 14 residues. V lost 4 bases to trimming and J lost 2 bases, with 8 bases between them. Turning to this clone: Antigen specificity is unknown.

Whole-study results and caveats: Donors, mostly white British, included more females; clonal diversity was possibly underestimated. Baseline seropositives among AZD1222 recipients totaled only 5 or 6. In all cases, repertoires were sampled only after the peak T cell response. Reportedly, nearly half of unique spike TCRs recognized epitopes outside B.1.351/B.1.1.7 mutations.

The receptor comes from an adult in good health. The rearrangement links TRBV3-1 (or the pseudogene TRBV3-2) to TRBJ1-4; maybe TRBD1 (6 bases). The material sequenced was peripheral blood, taken on day 0 of AZD1222 vaccination. DNA for the CDR3: TGTGCCAGCAGCCGGGACACGACTAATGAAAAACTGTTTTTT. Its protein product is CASSRDTTNEKLFF.